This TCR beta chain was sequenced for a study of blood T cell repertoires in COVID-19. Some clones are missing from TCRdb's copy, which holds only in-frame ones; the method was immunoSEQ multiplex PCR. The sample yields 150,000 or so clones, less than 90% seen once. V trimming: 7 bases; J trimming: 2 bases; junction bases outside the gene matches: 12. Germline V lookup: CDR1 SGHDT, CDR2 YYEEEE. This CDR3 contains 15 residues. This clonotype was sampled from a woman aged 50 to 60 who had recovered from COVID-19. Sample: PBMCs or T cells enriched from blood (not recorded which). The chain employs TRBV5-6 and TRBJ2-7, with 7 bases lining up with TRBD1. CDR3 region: CASYPSYRGAYEQYF. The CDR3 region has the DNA TGTGCCAGCTATCCCTCATACAGGGGTGCCTACGAGCAGTACTTC.